Below, 19 T cell receptor beta chains from the same sample are listed, as sequenced in a study of T cell responses to AZD1222 COVID-19 vaccine. This table comes from immunoSEQ multiplex PCR, and its TCRdb copy is limited to in-frame clones, with some not included. The sample includes over 120,000 clones, 90% to 95% of them seen just once. The sequences come from peripheral blood, collected 28 days after the second AZD1222 dose. The receptors originated from an adult who received the AZD1222 COVID-19 vaccine.

This clone was found once. The chain combines TRBV9 with TRBJ1-6; 9 bases fit TRBD1. The germline V gene has CDR1 SGDLS and CDR2 YYNGEE. Germline trimming cut 4 bases from V and 9 bases from J; bases unmatched to any gene: 5. This CDR3 region has 14 residues. As DNA, the CDR3 is TGTGCCAGCAGCCGGACAGGGGATAGTTCACCCCTCCACTTT. This gives the protein CASSRTGDSSPLHF. Supplemented by reference TRBV9 and TRBJ1-6, the full variable domain reads DSGVTQTPKHLITATGQRVTLRCSPRSGDLSVYWYQQSLDQGLQFLIQYYNGEERAKGNILERFSAQQFPDLHSELNLSSLELGDSALYFCASSRTGDSSPLHFGNGTRLTVT.

The chain employs TRBV19 and TRBJ1-4, with D tentatively TRBD1 (5 bases). Germline values: CDR1 LNHDA, CDR2 SQIVND (reference sequence). This CDR3 contains 15 residues. Trimming removed 7 bases at V and 4 bases at J, with 16 bases between. CDR3 sequence: CASTISGTDNEKLFF. CDR3 nucleotides: TGTGCCAGTACCATTTCCGGGACGGATAATGAAAAACTGTTTTTT. Filled out from reference TRBV19 and TRBJ1-4, the complete variable domain reads DGGITQSPKYLFRKEGQNVTLSCEQNLNHDAMYWYRQDPGQGLRLIYYSQIVNDFQKGDIAEGYSVSREKKESFPLTVTSAQKNPTAFYLCASTISGTDNEKLFFGSGTQLSVL.

This chain connects TRBV2 to TRBJ2-3; D remains ambiguous. The germline V and J ends were trimmed by 4 bases and 3 bases, with 5 bases remaining between them. The CDR3 has 12 amino acids. Germline CDR1 is SNHLY and CDR2 is FYNNEI. The CDR3 DNA reads TGTGCCAGCAGTGCGTGGACAGATACGCAGTATTTT. Protein product: CASSAWTDTQYF. The complete variable domain, with remaining parts taken from reference TRBV2 and TRBJ2-3, reads EPEVTQTPSHQVTQMGQEVILRCVPISNHLYFYWYRQILGQKVEFLVSFYNNEISEKSEIFDDQFSVERPDGSNFTLKIRSTKLEDSAMYFCASSAWTDTQYFGPGTRLTVL.

The chain joins TRBV11-2 to TRBJ1-2; D possibly corresponds to TRBD1 (5 bases). Per germline, CDR1 SGHAT and CDR2 FQNNGV. This CDR3 contains 13 residues. V lost 4 bases to trimming and J lost 4 bases, with 10 bases between them. DNA for the CDR3: TGTGCCAGCAGCTCGGGACTCGCCTATGGCTACACCTTC. It codes for CASSSGLAYGYTF.

J is TRBJ2-7 and V is TRBV3-1 (or the pseudogene TRBV3-2), with a possible D match to TRBD1 (7 bases). Germline V gene lookup returns CDR1 LGHDT and CDR2 YNNKEL (reference sequence). The CDR3 sequence is 16 residues long. Trimming cost V 2 bases and J 3 bases, with 17 bases left between them. CDR3 sequence: CASSQQQGRPRYEQYF. The CDR3 DNA reads as TGTGCCAGCAGCCAACAACAGGGGAGGCCTCGCTACGAGCAGTACTTC.

The chain links TRBV6-5 to TRBJ2-7; D is possibly TRBD2 (6 bases). From germline, CDR1 is MNHEY and CDR2 SVGAGI. The CDR3 extends over 13 amino acids. The V and J ends lost 8 bases and 4 bases respectively, with 15 bases between them. CDR3 sequence reads: CASQTPGVYEQYF. The CDR3 DNA is TGTGCCAGCCAAACCCCGGGGGTGTACGAGCAGTACTTC.

The genes are TRBV2 and TRBJ1-1; possibly TRBD1 for D (5 bases). Germline assignment: CDR1 SNHLY and CDR2 FYNNEI. Trimming took 9 bases from V and 1 from J, leaving 12 bases between them. CDR3 length: 13 residues. CDR3 sequence reads: CARLGLTNTEAFF. The CDR3 DNA reads as TGTGCCAGACTGGGACTTACGAACACTGAAGCTTTCTTT.

This chain uses TRBV15 with TRBJ2-7, with 7 bases lining up with TRBD1. V dropped 3 bases and J dropped 3; count of bases not matched to a gene: 17. The CDR3 extends over 18 amino acids. The germline CDR1 and CDR2 sequences are LNHNV and YYDKDF (reference sequence). The CDR3 DNA sequence: TGTGCCACCAGCAGTGATACGGGTAGACAGGGTTCGTTCTACGAGCAGTACTTC. Residues: CATSSDTGRQGSFYEQYF.

In its sample, this clone was seen once. The chain uses TRBV3-1 (or the pseudogene TRBV3-2) and TRBJ2-5; 10 nucleotides agree with TRBD2. CDR3 length: 13 amino acids. V shed 4 bases and J 7 bases; nucleotides not matched to a gene: 3. CDR1 and CDR2 from the germline V gene are LGHDT and YNNKEL (reference sequence). As DNA, the CDR3 is TGTGCCAGCAGCCCTCGACTAGCGGGGACCCAGTACTTC. Translation: CASSPRLAGTQYF.

The J gene is TRBJ2-1, the V gene TRBV6-6; no clear D gene. Trimming cost V 0 bases and J 4 bases, with 4 bases left between them. The CDR3 is made up of 13 amino acids. CDR1 is MNHNY and CDR2 is SVGAGI in the germline V gene (reference sequence). CDR3 region: CASSYSGYNEQFF. The DNA of the CDR3 is TGTGCCAGCAGTTACTCGGGGTACAATGAGCAGTTCTTC.

The chain carries TRBV3-1 (or the pseudogene TRBV3-2) and TRBJ1-3; possible D gene TRBD1, 6 bases. The CDR3 is 14 residues long. The germline V gene encodes CDR1 LGHDT and CDR2 YNNKEL (reference sequence). V gave up 0 bases and J gave up 10 bases, with 13 bases separating them. In DNA, the CDR3 is TGTGCCAGCAGCCAAGATTCTACAGGGCGTACCATATATTTT. Protein: CASSQDSTGRTIYF.

The chain links TRBV4-2 to TRBJ1-1; perhaps TRBD1 as D (5 bases). Trimming took off 4 bases at V and 7 bases at J, with 19 bases between the two ends. The CDR3 runs to 15 residues. Germline V gene data show CDR1 as LGHNA and CDR2 as YNFKEQ. The CDR3 loop is CASSRMDWTSLEAFF. In nucleotides, the CDR3 is TGTGCCAGCAGCCGTATGGACTGGACAAGCCTTGAAGCTTTCTTT.

The rearrangement joins TRBV12-3 or TRBV12-4 to TRBJ1-1; D is perhaps TRBD1 (5 bases). The CDR3 loop spans 13 amino acids. V gave up 3 bases and J gave up 3 bases, with 8 bases separating them. As DNA, the CDR3 is TGTGCCAGCAGTTTGGGGGGGGACACTGAAGCTTTCTTT. This codes for CASSLGGDTEAFF.

CDR3 bases: TGTGCCAGCAGTGAGACCCGTGTGCAGCCCCAGCATTTT. Translation: CASSETRVQPQHF. The rearrangement links TRBV6-1 to TRBJ1-5; D is ambiguous. This CDR3 comprises 13 residues. Trimming removed 3 bases at V and 7 bases at J, with 10 bases between. From germline, CDR1 is MNHNS and CDR2 SASEGT.

The genes are TRBV5-1 and TRBJ2-7; D remains unclear. CDR3 length: 13 residues. Germline values: CDR1 SGHRS, CDR2 YFSETQ. With 1 base removed from V and 5 bases from J, the gap between germline ends came to 10 bases. The CDR3 is CASSLRSGHEQYF. The CDR3 nucleotides are TGCGCCAGCAGCTTGCGATCGGGCCACGAGCAGTACTTC.

V and J are TRBV28 and TRBJ1-2; D call uncertain. The germline V gene encodes CDR1 MDHEN and CDR2 SYDVKM. Trimming stripped 2 bases from V and 7 bases from J, with 8 bases between. The CDR3 contains 12 residues. This CDR3 is CASSLGGSGYTF. The CDR3 DNA follows: TGTGCCAGCAGTTTAGGTGGAAGTGGCTACACCTTC.

V usage is TRBV9 and J usage is TRBJ2-1, with D hard to call. CDR3 length equals 13 residues. V lost 0 bases to trimming and J lost 5 bases, with 6 bases between them. Germline loops: CDR1 SGDLS, CDR2 YYNGEE. CDR3 sequence: CASSVGRDNEQFF. Written as DNA, the CDR3 is TGTGCCAGCAGCGTAGGAAGAGACAATGAGCAGTTCTTC. Full variable domain (outside the CDR3, taken from reference TRBV9 and TRBJ2-1): DSGVTQTPKHLITATGQRVTLRCSPRSGDLSVYWYQQSLDQGLQFLIQYYNGEERAKGNILERFSAQQFPDLHSELNLSSLELGDSALYFCASSVGRDNEQFFGPGTRLTVL.

V usage is TRBV28 and J usage is TRBJ2-1, with 11 bases lining up with TRBD2. The V segment lost 2 bases and the J segment 7 bases; nucleotides outside the gene matches: 10. This CDR3 has 17 amino acids. Germline-derived CDR1 and CDR2 are MDHEN and SYDVKM. The CDR3 is CASSLVPLAGAINEQFF. CDR3 coding DNA: TGTGCCAGCAGTTTAGTCCCACTAGCGGGGGCTATAAATGAGCAGTTCTTC.

The V call is TRBV28, the J call TRBJ1-2; a possible D gene is TRBD1 (5 bases). The V gene lost 3 bases and the J gene lost 8 bases, with 16 bases spanning the gap. The germline V gene has CDR1 MDHEN and CDR2 SYDVKM. The CDR3 runs to 14 residues. The CDR3 coding sequence is TGTGCCAGCAGTTTCGGGTTGAGGGGTAGGGGCTACACCTTC. Amino acids: CASSFGLRGRGYTF.